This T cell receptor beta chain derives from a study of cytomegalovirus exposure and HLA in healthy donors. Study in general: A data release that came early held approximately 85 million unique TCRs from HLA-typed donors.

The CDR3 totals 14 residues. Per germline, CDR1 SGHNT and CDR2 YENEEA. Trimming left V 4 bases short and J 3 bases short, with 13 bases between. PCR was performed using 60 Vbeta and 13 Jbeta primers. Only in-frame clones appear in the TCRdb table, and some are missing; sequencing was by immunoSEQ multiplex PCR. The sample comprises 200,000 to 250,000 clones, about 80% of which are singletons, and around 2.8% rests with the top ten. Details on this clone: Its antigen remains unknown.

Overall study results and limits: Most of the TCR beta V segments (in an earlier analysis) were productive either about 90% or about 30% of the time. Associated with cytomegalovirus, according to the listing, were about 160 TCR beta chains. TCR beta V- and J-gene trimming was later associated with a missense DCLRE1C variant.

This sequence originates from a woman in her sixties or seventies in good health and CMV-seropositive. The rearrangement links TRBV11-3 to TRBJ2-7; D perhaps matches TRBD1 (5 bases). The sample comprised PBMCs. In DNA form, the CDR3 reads TGTGCCAGCAGCTACGGAACCGACAGCTACGAGCAGTACTTC. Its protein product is CASSYGTDSYEQYF.